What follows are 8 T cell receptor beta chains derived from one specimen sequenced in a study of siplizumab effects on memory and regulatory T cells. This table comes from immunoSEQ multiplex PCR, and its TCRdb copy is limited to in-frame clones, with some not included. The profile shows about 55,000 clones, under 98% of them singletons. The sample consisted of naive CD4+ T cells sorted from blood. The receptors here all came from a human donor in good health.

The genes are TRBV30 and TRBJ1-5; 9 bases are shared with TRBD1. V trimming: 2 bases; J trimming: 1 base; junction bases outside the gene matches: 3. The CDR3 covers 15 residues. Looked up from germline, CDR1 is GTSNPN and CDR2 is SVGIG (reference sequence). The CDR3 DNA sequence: TGTGCCTGGAGTAAGGGACAGGGAAGCAATCAGCCCCAGCATTTT. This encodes CAWSKGQGSNQPQHF.

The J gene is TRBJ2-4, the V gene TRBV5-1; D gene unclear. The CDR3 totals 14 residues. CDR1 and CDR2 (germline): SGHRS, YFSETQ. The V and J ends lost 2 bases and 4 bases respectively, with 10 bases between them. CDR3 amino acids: CASSFVGPKNIQYF. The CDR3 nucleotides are TGCGCCAGCAGCTTTGTAGGACCGAAAAACATTCAGTACTTC.

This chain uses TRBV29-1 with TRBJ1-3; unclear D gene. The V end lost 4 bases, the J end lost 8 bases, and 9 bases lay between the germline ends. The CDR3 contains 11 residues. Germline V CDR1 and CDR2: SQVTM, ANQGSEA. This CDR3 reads CSVGLPDTIYF. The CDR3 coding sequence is TGCAGCGTTGGTTTACCTGACACCATATATTTT.

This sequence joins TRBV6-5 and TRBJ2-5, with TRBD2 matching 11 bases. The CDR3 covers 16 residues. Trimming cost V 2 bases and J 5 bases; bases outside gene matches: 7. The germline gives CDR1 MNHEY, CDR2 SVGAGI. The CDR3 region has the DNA TGTGCCAGCAGTTACCTAACTAGCGGGAGTGGGGAGACCCAGTACTTC. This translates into CASSYLTSGSGETQYF.

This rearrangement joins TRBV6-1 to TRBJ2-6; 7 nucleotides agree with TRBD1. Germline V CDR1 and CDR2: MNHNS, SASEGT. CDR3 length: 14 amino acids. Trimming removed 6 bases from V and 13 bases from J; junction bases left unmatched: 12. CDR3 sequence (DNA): TGTGCCAGCAGACCTACAGGGGCCCCTAGTGTCCTGACTTTC. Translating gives CASRPTGAPSVLTF.

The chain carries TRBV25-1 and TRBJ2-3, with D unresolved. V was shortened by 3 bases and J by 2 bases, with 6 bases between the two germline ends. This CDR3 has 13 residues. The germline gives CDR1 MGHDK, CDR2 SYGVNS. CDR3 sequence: CASSEANTDTQYF. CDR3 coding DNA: TGTGCCAGCAGTGAGGCCAACACAGATACGCAGTATTTT. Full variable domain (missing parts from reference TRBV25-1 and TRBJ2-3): EADIYQTPRYLVIGTGKKITLECSQTMGHDKMYWYQQDPGMELHLIHYSYGVNSTEKGDLSSESTVSRIRTEHFPLTLESARPSHTSQYLCASSEANTDTQYFGPGTRLTVL.

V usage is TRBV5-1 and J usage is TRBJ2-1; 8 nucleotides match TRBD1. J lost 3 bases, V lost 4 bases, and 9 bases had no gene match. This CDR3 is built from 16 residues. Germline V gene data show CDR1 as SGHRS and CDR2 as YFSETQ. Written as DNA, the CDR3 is TGCGCCAGCAGCCATACCCCAGACAGGGGCTACAATGAGCAGTTCTTC. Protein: CASSHTPDRGYNEQFF.

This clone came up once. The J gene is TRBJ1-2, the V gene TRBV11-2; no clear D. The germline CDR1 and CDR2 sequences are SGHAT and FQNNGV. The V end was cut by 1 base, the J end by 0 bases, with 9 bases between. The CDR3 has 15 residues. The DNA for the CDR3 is TGTGCCAGCAGCTTAGGCACCCCAACTAACTATGGCTACACCTTC. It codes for CASSLGTPTNYGYTF.